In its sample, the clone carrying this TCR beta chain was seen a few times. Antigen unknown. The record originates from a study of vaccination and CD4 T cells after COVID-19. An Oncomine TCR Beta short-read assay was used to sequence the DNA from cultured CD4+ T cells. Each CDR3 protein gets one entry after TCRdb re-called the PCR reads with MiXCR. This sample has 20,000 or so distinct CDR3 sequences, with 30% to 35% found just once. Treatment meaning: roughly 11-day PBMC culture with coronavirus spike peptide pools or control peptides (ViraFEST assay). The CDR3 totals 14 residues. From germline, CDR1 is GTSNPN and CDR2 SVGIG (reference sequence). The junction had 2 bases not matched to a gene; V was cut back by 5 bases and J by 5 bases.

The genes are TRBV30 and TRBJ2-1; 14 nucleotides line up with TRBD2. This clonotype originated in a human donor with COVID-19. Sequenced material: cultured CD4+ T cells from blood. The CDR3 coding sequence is TGTGCCTGGGCGGGACTAGCGGGGGACAATGAGCAGTTCTTC. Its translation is CAWAGLAGDNEQFF.